The following is a TCR beta chain sequence with its context. One entry per CDR3 protein, called by TCRdb with MiXCR from the multiplex PCR reads. The sample lists around 300,000 distinct CDR3 sequences; around 31% were seen once. The CDR3 runs to 15 residues. The ends were cut back, 6 bases at V and 0 bases at J, with 12 bases in the middle. The V gene's germline CDR1 is MNHEY and CDR2 SMNVEV (reference sequence). Samples came from axillary lymph nodes draining the breast cancer. These data come from a study of breast tumors, draining lymph nodes, adjacent tissues. Input material: axillary lymph node tissue. This sequence was found in a female donor with breast cancer. Some clones in this sample may be carry-over from other donors' samples. The genes are TRBV27 and TRBJ1-5, with D hard to call. The DNA for the CDR3 is TGTGCCAGCAGGGGAAGCTTTACTAGCAATCAGCCCCAGCATTTT. Encoded protein: CASRGSFTSNQPQHF.